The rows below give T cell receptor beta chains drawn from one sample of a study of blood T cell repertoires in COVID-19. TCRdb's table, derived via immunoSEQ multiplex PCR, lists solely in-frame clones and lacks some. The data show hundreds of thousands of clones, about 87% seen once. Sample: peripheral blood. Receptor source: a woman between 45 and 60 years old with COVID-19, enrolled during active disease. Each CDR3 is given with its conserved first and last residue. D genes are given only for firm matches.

CASSYDRMSSYEQYF,TRBJ2-7,NA,TRBV2
CASSLGFRGAGNTIYF,TRBJ1-3,NA,TRBV11-2
CASSPDRYNEQFF,TRBJ2-1,NA,TRBV11-2
CASSLGTGYEAFF,TRBJ1-1,NA,TRBV5-1
CASSPRVNEQFF,TRBJ2-1,NA,TRBV6-2/TRBV6-3
CASSLGGEKLFF,TRBJ1-4,NA,TRBV5-6
CASSLGLAGGDAGELFF,TRBJ2-2,TRBD2,TRBV5-1
CASSAGIYNSPLHF,TRBJ1-6,NA,TRBV18
CASRGEGSTEAFF,TRBJ1-1,NA,TRBV12-3/TRBV12-4
CASSARGSKNIQYF,TRBJ2-4,NA,TRBV7-3
CASSLAGGQVAEAFF,TRBJ1-1,NA,TRBV5-1